This paragraph covers one TCR beta chain sequence. What antigen it recognizes has not been identified. Within one base of it there is no much larger clone, and no base qualities were kept. The entire isolated RNA was reverse transcribed using the High Capacity cDNA Reverse Transcription Kit, and thus expressed TCRB transcripts were sequenced. Deep immunoSEQ sequencing was performed on naive, central memory and regulatory T cell samples, with an average of approximately 3.9 million total reads per sample. After sorted cells were lysed in RLT buffer, RNA was extracted with DNase-treated RNeasy Micro or Mini kits, with the choice depending on cell number. To prevent cross-contamination, every cell subset was processed on its own, while patient and healthy donor samples were processed together. Using the immunoSEQ multiplex PCR, TCRB sequences were amplified from cDNA into 87-bp fragments spanning the CDR3 region. Sequencing of the amplicons was performed on the Illumina HiSeq platform. As for how the authors treated the data: Synthetic template baselines were used to correct PCR bias computationally, reads within Hamming distance 2 were collapsed, and singletons that could not be merged were discarded. Reads were aligned against IMGT to assign V, D and J genes, CDR3 length and insertions or deletions at six rearrangement sites. Within each subset, clonotype counts were normalized to the number of sorted cells before true diversity and Gini coefficients were calculated with the tcR R package. Repertoire sharing was quantified using the overlap coefficient calculated on TCRB nucleotide sequences. Out-of-frame TCRB sequences from naive cells were analyzed as a proxy for the pre-selection repertoire. TCRdb mirrors the immuneACCESS table, restricted to in-frame sequences. Some clones are absent from its copies; in checked studies, under half trace to an unresolved V gene, and the reason for the others is unknown. V and J calls and clone size are copied from that table; D and trimming were computed from the DNA. Counted in this sample were hundreds of thousands of clones; 13% of them appeared once. The ten most abundant clones make up about 0.02% of the sample.

These data come from a study of beta chain features in type 1 diabetes (dated by TCRdb to the late 2010s). For context, the study as a whole: Patients and healthy donors did not differ in mean age, gender distribution, total cell number or subset yield. The study compared TCRB repertoires of sorted circulating CD4+ T cell subsets between recently diagnosed type 1 diabetes patients and matched healthy donors. Regulatory and stem cell-like memory subsets were obtained from only 8 patients and roughly eight healthy donors, while naive and central memory subsets were obtained from all 30 or so donors. A total of 107,917,701 sorted cells were examined across all samples, and a strong correlation was observed between cell number per subset and RNA yield.

The CDR3 spans 15 residues, from the cysteine through the phenylalanine. The CDR3 DNA has 45 bases and is translated from base 1. Trimming takes 0 bases from V and 0 bases from J, and the germline ends sit 9 bases apart. The germline V gene gives CDR1 as SGHTA and CDR2 as FQGNSA. Findings and caveats that apply to the study as a whole: HLA sub-analyses involved small numbers of individuals, so any influence of HLA type on TCRB rearrangement remained unresolved. At VDJ recombination sites, type 1 diabetes patients had fewer insertions and more deleted nucleotides, which implies abnormalities in thymic rearrangement. Type 1 diabetes patients showed a moderate but significant shortening of TCRB CDR3 length in all four CD4+ subsets. The naive, central memory and regulatory TCRB repertoires appeared to resemble one another more closely among patients than among healthy donors. PCR may preferentially amplify shorter templates, but because patient and control samples were amplified and corrected together, any resulting skew would affect both groups equally. Sequencing cDNA rather than genomic DNA could over-represent highly expressing activated cells, although activation and CD3 levels did not differ between groups.

A single peripheral blood draw of roughly 0.11 L on average was collected from each donor into heparinised tubes. Using a panel that included CD45RO, CCR7, CD25, CD127, CD95 and CD27, naive, central memory, regulatory and stem cell-like memory CD4+ T cells were sorted on a BD FACSAria II. Every sorted population had a purity above 95%. PBMCs were isolated immediately by Lymphoprep density gradient centrifugation and stained directly without culture. To minimize batch effects, samples were stained and sorted in pairs, one healthy donor with one patient per experiment. Sequencing was performed on naive CD4+ T cells from blood. In light of the paper, this sample's cell subset or site label describes: true naive CD4+ T cells. This chain is built from TRBV7-2 and TRBJ2-7; no D gene call is confident. The clonotype was recovered from a man aged 18 to 29 with type 1 diabetes. The CDR3: CASSLAGGVSYEQYF. Read as DNA, the sequence is TGTGCCAGCAGCTTAGCTGGTGGGGTCTCCTACGAGCAGTACTTC. Here the CDR3 is joined to the reference TRBV7-2 and TRBJ2-7 genes, and the full variable domain is: GAGVSQSPSNKVTEKGKDVELRCDPISGHTALYWYRQSLGQGLEFLIYFQGNSAPDKSGLPSDRFSAERTGGSVSTLTIQRTQQEDSAVYLCASSLAGGVSYEQYFGPGTRLTVT.